This record concerns one T cell receptor (beta chain) sequence. In the original processing: By means of reference gene primer amplification, nucleated cell counts were estimated. The protocol was immunoSEQ multiplex PCR, while the TCRdb copy is restricted to in-frame clones and leaves out a portion. The DNA was the basis for D and trimming; V, J and clone size are from that table. The repertoire holds 250,000 to 350,000 clones, with approximately 84% as singletons. This sample is part of a study of blood T cell repertoires in COVID-19. Study details: PBMCs, B-cell-depleted T cells, or T cells were the source of the cDNA or gDNA that made up the material.

V dropped 4 bases and J dropped 0 bases, with 6 bases sitting between them. This CDR3 has 13 residues. CDR1 is LNHDA, CDR2 SQIVND, per germline (reference sequence). This receptor was identified in a human donor with COVID-19, enrolled during active disease. The donor label of this sample is uncertain. The sequenced sample consisted of peripheral blood. The J gene is TRBJ1-1, the V gene TRBV19; TRBD1 might be the D (6 bases). The CDR3 region has the DNA TGTGCCAGTAGTACAGGGGTGAACACTGAAGCTTTCTTT. Protein product: CASSTGVNTEAFF. The full variable domain, with the rest looked up from reference TRBV19 and TRBJ1-1, is DGGITQSPKYLFRKEGQNVTLSCEQNLNHDAMYWYRQDPGQGLRLIYYSQIVNDFQKGDIAEGYSVSREKKESFPLTVTSAQKNPTAFYLCASSTGVNTEAFFGQGTRLTVV.